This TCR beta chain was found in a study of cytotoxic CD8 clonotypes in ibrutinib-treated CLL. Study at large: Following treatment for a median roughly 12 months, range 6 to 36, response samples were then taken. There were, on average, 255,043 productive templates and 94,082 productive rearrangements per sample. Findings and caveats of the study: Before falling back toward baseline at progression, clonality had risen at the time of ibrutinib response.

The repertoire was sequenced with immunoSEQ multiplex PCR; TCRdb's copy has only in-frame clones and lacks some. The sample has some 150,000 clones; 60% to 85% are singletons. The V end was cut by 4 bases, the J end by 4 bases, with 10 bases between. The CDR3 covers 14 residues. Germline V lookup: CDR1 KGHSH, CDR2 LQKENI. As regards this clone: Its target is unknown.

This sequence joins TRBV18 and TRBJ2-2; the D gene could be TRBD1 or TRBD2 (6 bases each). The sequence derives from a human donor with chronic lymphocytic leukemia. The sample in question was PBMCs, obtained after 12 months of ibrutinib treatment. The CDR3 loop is CASSRGALTGELFF. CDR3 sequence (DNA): TGTGCCAGCTCACGGGGGGCTCTCACCGGGGAGCTGTTTTTT.